These 4 T cell receptor beta chains originate from one sample sequenced in a study of cytomegalovirus exposure and HLA in healthy donors. The PCR contained 60 Vbeta and 13 Jbeta primers. Clones were read by immunoSEQ multiplex PCR, and TCRdb kept only the in-frame ones, dropping some. The data hold under 200,000 clones, with 77% observed a single time. Sequencing was done on a sample of PBMCs. The receptor set was obtained from a man aged 45-60 years in good health and CMV-seropositive.

In this sample, this clone turned up once. The chain carries TRBV13 and TRBJ1-5; 7 positions agree with TRBD1. CDR3 size: 14 residues. V trimming: 0 bases; J trimming: 4 bases; junction bases outside the gene matches: 0. The germline V gene encodes CDR1 PRHDT and CDR2 FYEKMQ (reference sequence). CDR3 loop: CASSLGTGNQPQHF. The CDR3 bases are TGTGCCAGCAGCTTAGGGACAGGGAATCAGCCCCAGCATTTT.

The gene calls are TRBV9 and TRBJ1-1, with D perhaps TRBD1 (6 bases). Germline CDR1 SGDLS, CDR2 YYNGEE. The CDR3 totals 15 residues. Trimming pared 3 bases from V and 1 base from J, leaving 13 bases between. Here the CDR3 reads CASSAGTSSNTEAFF. DNA of the CDR3: TGTGCCAGCAGCGCCGGGACAAGTTCGAACACTGAAGCTTTCTTT.

This chain connects TRBV18 to TRBJ1-2; tentative D call: TRBD1 (5 bases). The CDR3 length is 13 residues. The germline V gene encodes CDR1 KGHSH and CDR2 LQKENI. V gave up 4 bases and J gave up 6 bases, with 12 bases separating them. The CDR3 DNA reads as TGTGCCAGCTCACGAGAAGGGGCGGATGGCTACACCTTC. This translates into CASSREGADGYTF.

The chain employs TRBV4-3 and TRBJ1-6; 7 bases are a match to TRBD1. The V and J ends lost 3 bases and 0 bases, in that order; junction bases with no gene match: 11. The CDR3 consists of 19 residues. CDR1 LGHNA and CDR2 YSLEER come from the germline V gene. The DNA of the CDR3 is TGCGCCAGCAGCCACGAATGGGACAGCTTGAGCTCCTATAATTCACCCCTCCACTTT. As protein: CASSHEWDSLSSYNSPLHF.